These T cell receptor beta chains were read from a single sample in a study of blood T cell repertoires in COVID-19. Sequencing used immunoSEQ multiplex PCR; TCRdb keeps in-frame clones, though not all of them. The repertoire has approximately 430,000 clones, 80% to 90% of them found once; the top ten carry 1.4%. The sample comprised peripheral blood. The receptor set was obtained from a woman in her twenties or thirties with active or convalescent COVID-19. Each CDR3 is given with its conserved first and last residue. The D gene is left open where the match is weak. For some rows the clone size is stated as once, few or many, or as a class when expanded; others skip it.

D gene,V gene,clone size,J gene,CDR3 protein,CDR3 DNA
-,TRBV5-6,-,TRBJ2-5,CASSFGQIQETQYF,TGTGCCAGCAGCTTCGGACAGATCCAAGAGACCCAGTACTTC
TRBD1,TRBV27,-,TRBJ1-1,CASRGTGYLNGEAFF,TGTGCCAGCAGGGGGACAGGGTATCTAAATGGTGAAGCTTTCTTT
TRBD2,TRBV5-4,few,TRBJ2-5,CASSSGDMVGGAAETQYF,TGTGCCAGCAGCTCAGGTGATATGGTCGGGGGGGCCGCGGAGACCCAGTACTTC
TRBD1,TRBV6-5,-,TRBJ1-3,CAIGTASGNTIYF,TGTGCCATCGGGACAGCTTCTGGAAACACCATATATTTT
TRBD1,TRBV4-1,-,TRBJ1-2,CASSPDRGPYGYTF,TGCGCCAGCAGCCCAGACAGGGGGCCCTATGGCTACACCTTC
-,TRBV5-1,once,TRBJ1-1,CASQSSHTEAFF,TGCGCCAGCCAGTCCTCACATACGGAAGCTTTCTTT
TRBD1,TRBV4-1,-,TRBJ1-1,CASSQETGGLWTEAFF,TGCGCCAGCAGCCAAGAAACAGGGGGCCTGTGGACTGAAGCTTTCTTT
-,TRBV2,-,TRBJ1-2,CASSEARGVQGYTF,TGTGCCAGCAGTGAAGCGCGGGGGGTGCAAGGCTACACCTTC
-,TRBV29-1,-,TRBJ1-1,CSVGEGDTEAFF,TGCAGCGTTGGTGAGGGGGACACTGAAGCTTTCTTT
-,TRBV5-4,-,TRBJ1-1,CASSKGNEAFF,TGTGCCAGTTCGAAGGGGAATGAAGCTTTCTTT
TRBD2,TRBV5-1,-,TRBJ2-2,CASSPGLAGVGGELFF,TGCGCCAGCAGCCCGGGACTAGCGGGAGTAGGCGGGGAGCTGTTTTTT
-,TRBV21-1,once,TRBJ1-5,CASIVQPQHF,TGTGCCAGCATCGTCCAGCCCCAGCATTTT
TRBD1,TRBV6-5,-,TRBJ1-5,CASSPGQGNGQPQHF,TGTGCCAGCAGCCCAGGACAGGGGAATGGGCAGCCCCAGCATTTT
-,TRBV29-1,-,TRBJ1-2,CSVPDRRGYGYTF,TGCAGCGTCCCCGACAGGAGAGGTTATGGCTACACCTTC
-,TRBV10-2,-,TRBJ1-6,CASSEAGDSPLHF,TGCGCCAGCAGTGAGGCAGGCGATTCACCCCTCCACTTT
-,TRBV6-5,few,TRBJ2-7,CATSASPLYEQYF,TGTGCCACCTCGGCTAGCCCTCTCTACGAGCAGTACTTC
TRBD1,TRBV27,-,TRBJ1-2,CASRGDRGLYGYTF,TGTGCCAGCAGGGGTGACAGGGGGTTATATGGCTACACCTTC
-,TRBV27,-,TRBJ1-2,CASSSGFDYGYTF,TGTGCCAGCAGTTCCGGGTTCGACTATGGCTACACCTTC
-,TRBV5-4,-,TRBJ1-5,CASSLEGVDQPQHF,TGTGCCAGCAGCTTGGAGGGGGTCGATCAGCCCCAGCATTTT
TRBD1,TRBV24-1,-,TRBJ1-5,CATSDSGGGQPQHF,TGTGCCACCAGTGATTCAGGGGGAGGCCAGCCCCAGCATTTT
-,TRBV6-5,-,TRBJ1-1,CASRPGGGEAFF,TGTGCCAGCAGGCCCGGGGGGGGTGAAGCTTTCTTT
-,TRBV3-1/TRBV3-2,few,TRBJ1-6,CASSKHRQEPYNSPLHF,TGTGCCAGCAGCAAACACAGACAGGAGCCCTATAATTCACCCCTCCACTTT
TRBD1,TRBV6-6,-,TRBJ2-7,CASSSTGTGPYEQYF,TGTGCCAGCAGCTCGACCGGGACAGGACCCTACGAGCAGTACTTC
TRBD2,TRBV2,once,TRBJ2-1,CASALAGGPYNEQFF,TGTGCCAGTGCTCTAGCGGGGGGGCCATACAATGAGCAGTTCTTC
TRBD1,TRBV28,few,TRBJ2-7,CASSLGQGAYEQYF,TGTGCCAGCAGTTTGGGACAGGGGGCCTACGAGCAGTACTTC
TRBD2,TRBV5-1,-,TRBJ2-3,CASSAGLAETSTDTQYF,TGCGCCAGCAGCGCTGGACTAGCGGAGACTAGCACAGATACGCAGTATTTT
TRBD2,TRBV7-9,once,TRBJ2-1,CASSPLGLAGGYYNEQFF,TGTGCCAGCAGCCCACTGGGACTAGCGGGGGGTTACTACAATGAGCAGTTCTTC
-,TRBV18,-,TRBJ1-6,CASSPQGWNSPLHF,TGTGCCAGCTCACCACAGGGGTGGAATTCACCCCTCCACTTT
-,TRBV27,-,TRBJ2-2,CASKTDQSPTGELFF,TGTGCCAGCAAGACAGATCAATCCCCCACCGGGGAGCTGTTTTTT
-,TRBV6-5,-,TRBJ1-1,CASSYSAGLVLTEAFF,TGTGCCAGCAGTTACTCCGCAGGGTTAGTTCTCACTGAAGCTTTCTTT
-,TRBV12-3/TRBV12-4,-,TRBJ2-3,CASSLRGGDTQYF,TGTGCCAGCAGTTTAAGGGGGGGAGATACGCAGTATTTT
TRBD2,TRBV2,-,TRBJ2-3,CASSENLRPGLAMSRSTDTQYF,TGTGCCAGCAGTGAGAACCTAAGACCGGGACTAGCGATGTCGAGGAGCACAGATACGCAGTATTTT
TRBD1,TRBV19,-,TRBJ2-5,CASSISTGTGGGETQYF,TGTGCCAGTAGTATTTCTACCGGGACAGGGGGCGGAGAGACCCAGTACTTC
-,TRBV6-5,-,TRBJ2-7,CASSYRGFPYEQYF,TGTGCCAGCAGTTACAGGGGGTTTCCCTACGAGCAGTACTTC
-,TRBV7-8,-,TRBJ1-1,CASSSGEVNTEAFF,TGTGCCAGCAGCTCCGGAGAGGTGAACACTGAAGCTTTCTTT
-,TRBV7-9,-,TRBJ2-7,CASSILCETFTYEQYF,TGTGCCAGCAGCATACTGTGTGAGACTTTTACCTACGAGCAGTACTTC
TRBD2,TRBV27,-,TRBJ2-2,CASGTSGGAYTGELFF,TGTGCCAGTGGGACTAGCGGGGGGGCGTACACCGGGGAGCTGTTTTTT
-,TRBV28,-,TRBJ1-5,CASSFKGHSQPQHF,TGTGCCAGCAGTTTTAAGGGACATAGTCAGCCCCAGCATTTT
-,TRBV18,-,TRBJ1-1,CASSPQQNTEAFF,TGTGCCAGCTCACCCCAACAGAACACTGAAGCTTTCTTT
-,TRBV29-1,-,TRBJ2-7,CSVEGSGSYEQYF,TGCAGCGTTGAGGGCAGCGGCTCCTACGAGCAGTACTTC
-,TRBV19,-,TRBJ1-3,CATDDRGSRNTIYF,TGTGCCACAGACGACAGAGGCTCGCGAAACACCATATATTTT
TRBD2,TRBV13,-,TRBJ2-3,CASSFTLAGGADTQYF,TGTGCCAGCAGCTTCACCCTAGCGGGAGGCGCTGATACGCAGTATTTT
-,TRBV4-2,-,TRBJ1-5,CASSQEIPGSNQPQHF,TGTGCCAGCAGCCAAGAGATCCCGGGTAGCAATCAGCCCCAGCATTTT
TRBD1,TRBV7-8,-,TRBJ1-2,CASSQTGTGQAGYTF,TGTGCCAGCAGCCAGACCGGGACAGGTCAAGCTGGCTACACCTTC
-,TRBV12-5,-,TRBJ1-5,CASGLPSDKTNQPQHF,TGTGCTAGTGGTTTGCCTTCGGACAAAACCAATCAGCCCCAGCATTTT
TRBD2,TRBV7-2,-,TRBJ2-7,CASSLSGSFYEQYF,TGTGCCAGCAGCCTTAGCGGGAGCTTCTACGAGCAGTACTTC
-,TRBV9,few,TRBJ1-4,CASSVASGSIEKLFF,TGTGCCAGCAGCGTAGCTTCAGGGTCCATTGAAAAACTGTTTTTT